A single sample is the source of the 22 T cell receptor beta chains below, sequenced in a study of blood T cell repertoires in COVID-19. Libraries were prepared by immunoSEQ multiplex PCR; TCRdb keeps only in-frame clonotypes and omits some of them. The table has over 25,000 clones, more than 70% seen once. Sequenced: peripheral blood. The source is an elderly man with active COVID-19.

The CDR3 reads CASSASPSAGYGYTF. For the CDR3, the DNA is TGTGCCAGCAGCGCTTCCCCATCCGCGGGGTATGGCTACACCTTC. The genes are TRBV9 and TRBJ1-2, with D unresolved. The CDR3 is 15 residues long. The V gene's germline CDR1 is SGDLS and CDR2 YYNGEE. Trimming removed 3 bases at V and 5 bases at J, with 17 bases between.

The CDR3 DNA sequence: TGTGCCAGTAGTACCAGACAGGGGGCAAGCAATCAGCCCCAGCATTTT. Its translation: CASSTRQGASNQPQHF. This chain uses TRBV19 with TRBJ1-5, with 10 bases fitting TRBD1. There are 16 residues in the CDR3. Germline values: CDR1 LNHDA, CDR2 SQIVND (reference sequence). The trim removed 4 bases at V and 1 base at J, leaving 4 bases unmatched.

CDR3 coding DNA: TGTGCCAGCAGCCAAATACCCGGGACTAGCGGGGGGGGACTCACAGATACGCAGTATTTT. Its protein product is CASSQIPGTSGGGLTDTQYF. The chain recombines TRBV4-2 with TRBJ2-3, with 16 positions matching TRBD2. This CDR3 spans 20 amino acids. Germline V gives CDR1 LGHNA, CDR2 YNFKEQ. The J segment lost 2 bases and the V segment lost 2 bases, leaving 10 bases of the junction unmatched.

The chain joins TRBV6-5 to TRBJ1-6; possible D gene TRBD1, 6 bases. CDR3 size: 15 residues. Germline V lookup: CDR1 MNHEY, CDR2 SVGAGI. V was clipped by 8 bases and J by 0 bases, with 11 bases between them. This CDR3 is CASRTESSYNSPLHF. CDR3 nucleotide sequence: TGTGCCAGCCGGACAGAGAGCTCCTATAATTCACCCCTCCACTTT.

This rearrangement joins TRBV11-2 to TRBJ2-5; TRBD2 matches at 13 bases. The CDR3 contains 15 residues. J lost 5 bases, V lost 6 bases, and 6 bases had no gene match. Per germline, CDR1 SGHAT and CDR2 FQNNGV. DNA for the CDR3: TGTGCCAGCAGACCGACTAGCGGGGGGTTGGAGACCCAGTACTTC. Its translation is CASRPTSGGLETQYF.

This chain connects TRBV30 to TRBJ2-7; 9 bases are a match to TRBD1. The CDR3 is 13 residues long. V dropped 2 bases and J dropped 3; count of bases not matched to a gene: 2. The germline CDR1 and CDR2 sequences are GTSNPN and SVGIG (reference sequence). CDR3 protein: CAWSMDRGYEQYF. In nucleotides, the CDR3 is TGTGCCTGGAGTATGGACAGGGGCTACGAGCAGTACTTC.

The rearrangement uses TRBV6-5 and TRBJ2-7; 14 nucleotides align to TRBD2. Germline loops: CDR1 MNHEY, CDR2 SVGAGI. The trim removed 8 bases at V and 4 bases at J, leaving 1 base unmatched. This CDR3 is 13 amino acids long. CDR3 nucleotides: TGTGCCAGCCGGACTAGCGGGGGGTACGAGCAGTACTTC. Amino acid sequence: CASRTSGGYEQYF.

The chain combines TRBV6-6 with TRBJ2-5; tentative D call: TRBD2 (5 bases). Trimming removed 5 bases at V and 1 base at J, with 17 bases between. The CDR3 covers 16 residues. CDR1 is MNHNY, CDR2 SVGAGI, per germline (reference sequence). CDR3 loop: CASSRSFLARQETQYF. CDR3 sequence (DNA): TGTGCCAGCAGTCGAAGTTTCCTAGCCCGCCAAGAGACCCAGTACTTC.

This chain uses TRBV19 with TRBJ2-2; tentative D call: TRBD1 (6 bases). Between the trimmed V and J ends, which lost 1 base and 3 bases, there was a span of 9 bases. Germline CDR1 is LNHDA and CDR2 is SQIVND (reference sequence). CDR3 length: 15 amino acids. CDR3 DNA sequence: TGTGCCAGTAGTATAGGACAGGCACACACCGGGGAGCTGTTTTTT. It codes for CASSIGQAHTGELFF.

This clone was seen once. One end of the junction is discordant with germline, which a read error may explain. The CDR3 is CVSSVDGGQSDTQYF. Written as DNA, the CDR3 is TGTGTCAGCAGCGTAGACGGGGGGCAATCAGATACGCAGTATTTT. V usage is TRBV9 and J usage is TRBJ2-3; the D gene is possibly TRBD2 (7 bases). The CDR3 runs to 15 residues. CDR1 is SGDLS, CDR2 YYNGEE, per germline. Full variable domain (remainder filled in from reference TRBV9 and TRBJ2-3): DSGVTQTPKHLITATGQRVTLRCSPRSGDLSVYWYQQSLDQGLQFLIQYYNGEERAKGNILERFSAQQFPDLHSELNLSSLELGDSALYFCVSSVDGGQSDTQYFGPGTRLTVL.

This chain uses TRBV18 with TRBJ2-7, with D maybe TRBD1 (5 bases). Germline V gene data show CDR1 as KGHSH and CDR2 as LQKENI. There are 14 residues in the CDR3. Trimming shortened V by 2 bases and J by 1 base, and 9 bases separated the two germline ends. CDR3 DNA sequence: TGTGCCAGCTCACCAGGGGCTTCATCCTACGAGCAGTACTTC. Protein: CASSPGASSYEQYF.

The rearrangement joins TRBV6-6 to TRBJ1-1; D might be TRBD1 (5 bases). Trimming removed 6 bases from V and 5 bases from J, with 13 bases in between. Germline CDR1 MNHNY, CDR2 SVGAGI (reference sequence). This CDR3 has 13 amino acids. The CDR3 DNA sequence: TGTGCCAGCAGGGCGGGGGGAGTTACTGAAGCTTTCTTT. Its translation is CASRAGGVTEAFF.

The chain couples TRBV3-1 (or the pseudogene TRBV3-2) to TRBJ2-3; 12 positions match TRBD2. CDR1 is LGHDT, CDR2 YNNKEL, per germline (reference sequence). V gave up 1 base and J gave up 4 bases; unmatched junction bases: 9. This CDR3 spans 18 amino acids. CDR3 bases: TGTGCCAGCAGCCAAGGGTCTAGCGGGGGGGCCTTTTCAGATACGCAGTATTTT. Its protein product is CASSQGSSGGAFSDTQYF.

This chain joins TRBV5-1 and TRBJ2-2, with a possible D match to TRBD2 (5 bases). V was shortened by 3 bases and J by 5 bases, with 14 bases between the two germline ends. The germline V gene has CDR1 SGHRS and CDR2 YFSETQ. The CDR3 contains 15 residues. The CDR3 region is CASSYREQQTGELFF. The CDR3 DNA reads as TGCGCCAGCAGCTATAGGGAGCAGCAAACCGGGGAGCTGTTTTTT. The complete variable domain, with remaining parts taken from reference TRBV5-1 and TRBJ2-2, reads KAGVTQTPRYLIKTRGQQVTLSCSPISGHRSVSWYQQTPGQGLQFLFEYFSETQRNKGNFPGRFSGRQFSNSRSEMNVSTLELGDSALYLCASSYREQQTGELFFGEGSRLTVL.

The chain is built from TRBV19 and TRBJ1-1, with TRBD1 identical over 7 bases. This CDR3 has 14 residues. Germline-derived CDR1 and CDR2 are LNHDA and SQIVND (reference sequence). Germline trimming cut 6 bases from V and 5 bases from J; bases unmatched to any gene: 9. CDR3 bases: TGTGCCAGTAGCCCACAGGGGCAGGGTACTGAAGCTTTCTTT. Protein sequence: CASSPQGQGTEAFF. Full variable domain (missing parts from reference TRBV19 and TRBJ1-1): DGGITQSPKYLFRKEGQNVTLSCEQNLNHDAMYWYRQDPGQGLRLIYYSQIVNDFQKGDIAEGYSVSREKKESFPLTVTSAQKNPTAFYLCASSPQGQGTEAFFGQGTRLTVV.

The CDR3 loop is CASSVLAGGGEQFF. Written as DNA, the CDR3 is TGCGCCAGCAGTGTTTTGGCAGGGGGCGGGGAGCAGTTCTTC. The chain combines TRBV10-1 with TRBJ2-1, with TRBD1 matching 8 bases. This CDR3 comprises 14 residues. V shed 4 bases and J 10 bases; nucleotides not matched to a gene: 9. Germline lookup yields CDR1 WNHNN and CDR2 SYGVQD (reference sequence).

This chain links TRBV7-9 with TRBJ1-1; no reliable D call. The CDR3 is 13 residues long. Germline V gives CDR1 SEHNR, CDR2 FQNEAQ (reference sequence). V lost 5 bases and J 1 base, leaving 8 bases between the germline ends. The CDR3 sequence is CASSANRNTEAFF. The CDR3 bases are TGTGCCAGCAGCGCGAATAGGAACACTGAAGCTTTCTTT.

The chain carries TRBV9 and TRBJ2-1; 9 nucleotides agree with TRBD2. Per the germline V gene, CDR1 is SGDLS and CDR2 is YYNGEE. Trimming removed 0 bases from V and 5 bases from J; junction bases left unmatched: 6. The CDR3 runs 16 residues. This CDR3 reads CASSVGGGALNNEQFF. CDR3 DNA sequence: TGTGCCAGCAGCGTAGGCGGGGGGGCCCTAAACAATGAGCAGTTCTTC.

CDR3 bases: TGCGCCAGCAGCTTGGAAGGGAGCTCCTACAATGAGCAGTTCTTC. Protein sequence: CASSLEGSSYNEQFF. The gene calls are TRBV5-1 and TRBJ2-1, with a tentative D call TRBD2 (5 bases). V dropped 0 bases and J dropped 0 bases, with 7 bases sitting between them. The CDR3 spans 15 residues. Germline values: CDR1 SGHRS, CDR2 YFSETQ.

This clone has a handful of counts. This chain's CDR3 is CASAVKHPSDGYTF. The CDR3 nucleotides read TGTGCCAGCGCGGTCAAGCATCCCTCGGATGGCTACACCTTC. The chain couples TRBV27 to TRBJ1-2; D is ambiguous. CDR3 length: 14 residues. Trimming shortened V by 8 bases and J by 6 bases, and 19 bases separated the two germline ends. Germline CDR1 reads MNHEY; CDR2 reads SMNVEV (reference sequence).

This chain links TRBV15 with TRBJ2-5; D is perhaps TRBD2 (5 bases). Germline assignment: CDR1 LNHNV and CDR2 YYDKDF (reference sequence). CDR3 length: 15 residues. V shed 0 bases and J shed 3 bases, with 11 bases lying between them. The CDR3 DNA is TGTGCCACCAGCAGAGATAAAGCGGCTGAAGAGACCCAGTACTTC. Protein product: CATSRDKAAEETQYF. Complete variable domain (other parts from reference TRBV15 and TRBJ2-5): DAMVIQNPRYQVTQFGKPVTLSCSQTLNHNVMYWYQQKSSQAPKLLFHYYDKDFNNEADTPDNFQSRRPNTSFCFLDIRSPGLGDTAMYLCATSRDKAAEETQYFGPGTRLLVL.

The chain is built from TRBV6-5 and TRBJ1-5; 7 bases align to TRBD1. This CDR3 spans 14 amino acids. Trimming at V came to 4 bases and at J to 4 bases, leaving 4 bases not matched to a gene. CDR1 and CDR2 (germline): MNHEY, SVGAGI. CDR3 in amino acids: CASSSGQKNQPQHF. The CDR3 bases are TGTGCCAGCAGTTCGGGACAGAAAAATCAGCCCCAGCATTTT.